These 24 T cell receptor beta chains originate from one sample sequenced in a study of OX40 agonist ivuxolimab in advanced cancers. Profiling relied on immunoSEQ multiplex PCR, and the TCRdb table lists in-frame clones only, not all of them. The data contain over 65,000 clones, 80% to 95% of them singletons. Material: CD4+ or CD8+ T cells sorted from blood, obtained in a trial of the OX40 agonist ivuxolimab. The receptors shown here come from an adult with an advanced solid tumor such as melanoma, head and neck, liver or kidney cancer.

The V and J genes are TRBV11-1 and TRBJ1-2; tentatively, D is TRBD1 (5 bases). This CDR3 is 13 amino acids long. The germline V gene encodes CDR1 SGHAT and CDR2 FQDESV (reference sequence). V lost 2 bases, J lost 4 bases, and 8 bases lay in between. In nucleotides, the CDR3 is TGTGCCAGCAGCTTACAAGACAGCTATGGCTACACCTTC. Translation gives CASSLQDSYGYTF.

The chain links TRBV19 to TRBJ1-5; no clear D. There are 12 residues in the CDR3. V was trimmed by 6 bases and J by 2 bases, leaving 5 bases between them. Per the germline V gene, CDR1 is LNHDA and CDR2 is SQIVND (reference sequence). CDR3 in amino acids: CASSRGNQPQHF. The CDR3 DNA follows: TGTGCCAGTAGCCGGGGCAATCAGCCCCAGCATTTT.

This chain links TRBV6-5 with TRBJ2-3; 8 nucleotides agree with TRBD2. The junction had 5 bases not matched to a gene; V was cut back by 1 base and J by 5 bases. This CDR3 comprises 15 residues. CDR1 MNHEY and CDR2 SVGAGI come from the germline V gene. The CDR3 DNA reads as TGTGCCAGCAGTTACTTGGGCGGGGGGAAAGATACGCAGTATTTT. The encoded protein is CASSYLGGGKDTQYF.

The chain combines TRBV15 with TRBJ1-2; D may be TRBD1 (6 bases). Per the germline V gene, CDR1 is LNHNV and CDR2 is YYDKDF (reference sequence). This CDR3 is 13 amino acids long. V lost 1 base and J 3 bases, leaving 6 bases between the germline ends. DNA for the CDR3: TGTGCCACCAGCAGAGGGACAGACTATGGCTACACCTTC. It yields the protein CATSRGTDYGYTF. Variable domain in full (rest from reference TRBV15 and TRBJ1-2): DAMVIQNPRYQVTQFGKPVTLSCSQTLNHNVMYWYQQKSSQAPKLLFHYYDKDFNNEADTPDNFQSRRPNTSFCFLDIRSPGLGDTAMYLCATSRGTDYGYTFGSGTRLTVV.

The chain combines TRBV27 with TRBJ1-4; no clear D gene. V was pared by 4 bases and J by 0 bases, with 9 bases between. The CDR3 runs to 15 residues. CDR1 and CDR2 from the germline V gene are MNHEY and SMNVEV (reference sequence). For the CDR3, the DNA is TGTGCCAGCAGTTCCGGACGGGCAACTAATGAAAAACTGTTTTTT. Translated, it gives CASSSGRATNEKLFF.

This chain connects TRBV4-2 to TRBJ2-7; 10 bases agree with TRBD2. Germline V lookup: CDR1 LGHNA, CDR2 YNFKEQ. V lost 0 bases, J lost 0 bases, and 2 bases stayed unmatched. This CDR3 has 16 amino acids. The CDR3: CASSQESGGVSYEQYF. The CDR3 DNA sequence: TGTGCCAGCAGCCAAGAGAGCGGGGGGGTCTCCTACGAGCAGTACTTC.

The chain employs TRBV11-2 and TRBJ1-1; no definite D call. The V and J ends lost 3 bases and 3 bases respectively, with 8 bases between them. The V gene's germline CDR1 is SGHAT and CDR2 FQNNGV. The CDR3 is 13 residues long. The CDR3 DNA reads as TGTGCCAGCAGCTTTGGGGTGGACACTGAAGCTTTCTTT. Translating gives CASSFGVDTEAFF.

The genes are TRBV19 and TRBJ2-3; 8 positions agree with TRBD2. CDR3 length: 16 amino acids. V was pared by 3 bases and J by 3 bases, with 8 bases of the junction left unmatched. Germline CDR1 LNHDA, CDR2 SQIVND (reference sequence). The CDR3 is CASSIPPGGGTDTQYF. In DNA form, the CDR3 reads TGTGCCAGTAGTATCCCACCCGGGGGGGGAACAGATACGCAGTATTTT.

The chain combines TRBV6-5 with TRBJ2-7, with unresolved D. Germline CDR1 is MNHEY and CDR2 is SVGAGI. Trimming pared 4 bases from V and 2 bases from J, leaving 15 bases between. The CDR3 spans 15 residues. This CDR3 reads CASSFLMDRTYEQYF. The CDR3 DNA sequence: TGTGCCAGCAGTTTTTTGATGGACCGCACCTACGAGCAGTACTTC.

This chain uses TRBV6-5 with TRBJ1-2; TRBD1 might be the D (5 bases). There are 14 residues in the CDR3. In germline, CDR1 is MNHEY, CDR2 SVGAGI. Trimming cost V 5 bases and J 7 bases, with 17 bases left between them. In nucleotides, the CDR3 is TGTGCCAGCAGTCAGGGTGCTCCGTCCTGTGGCTACACCTTC. Its translation is CASSQGAPSCGYTF.

The rearrangement joins TRBV9 to TRBJ2-3; D remains unclear. This CDR3 has 13 amino acids. V gave up 2 bases and J gave up 7 bases, with 11 bases separating them. Germline assignment: CDR1 SGDLS and CDR2 YYNGEE. The CDR3 reads CASSVPHLHTQYF. The CDR3 region has the DNA TGTGCCAGCAGCGTTCCCCACCTTCATACGCAGTATTTT.

This clone was counted between two and nine times. V and J are TRBV5-4 and TRBJ1-1; 9 positions agree with TRBD1. Germline-derived CDR1 and CDR2 are SGHNT and YYREEE (reference sequence). J was trimmed by 4 bases and V by 4 bases; bases with no gene match: 2. CDR3 length: 13 residues. CDR3 sequence reads: CASSLTGGTEAFF. The CDR3 DNA sequence: TGTGCCAGCAGCCTGACAGGGGGCACTGAAGCTTTCTTT.

This chain joins TRBV27 and TRBJ2-3; D unclear. Looked up from germline, CDR1 is MNHEY and CDR2 is SMNVEV (reference sequence). V lost 5 bases and J 2 bases, leaving 17 bases between the germline ends. The CDR3 runs to 16 residues. The CDR3 DNA is TGTGCCAGCAGTGAATCCGTCGGTCCCTTCACAGATACGCAGTATTTT. Protein sequence: CASSESVGPFTDTQYF.

This sequence joins TRBV27 and TRBJ2-1; 14 nucleotides line up with TRBD2. CDR1 is MNHEY, CDR2 SMNVEV, per germline (reference sequence). V lost 6 bases and J lost 8; bases outside the gene matches: 6. This CDR3 spans 15 amino acids. CDR3 DNA sequence: TGTGCCAGCAGCTCTGGGACTAGCGGGGGCGATGAGCAGTTCTTC. It codes for CASSSGTSGGDEQFF.

This sequence joins TRBV14 and TRBJ2-7; D is unresolved. CDR1 and CDR2 from the germline V gene are SGHDN and FVKESK. Trimming removed 0 bases at V and 2 bases at J, with 11 bases between. The CDR3 totals 15 residues. The CDR3 is CASSQEGWRTYEQYF. DNA for the CDR3: TGTGCCAGCAGCCAAGAGGGGTGGCGGACCTACGAGCAGTACTTC. The variable domain in full, completed from reference TRBV14 and TRBJ2-7, reads EAGVTQFPSHSVIEKGQTVTLRCDPISGHDNLYWYRRVMGKEIKFLLHFVKESKQDESGMPNNRFLAERTGGTYSTLKVQPAELEDSGVYFCASSQEGWRTYEQYFGPGTRLTVT.

This rearrangement joins TRBV7-9 to TRBJ1-1; D is undetermined. Trimming took off 5 bases at V and 1 base at J, with 14 bases between the two ends. The CDR3 runs to 15 residues. Germline loops: CDR1 SEHNR, CDR2 FQNEAQ (reference sequence). The CDR3 DNA sequence: TGTGCCAGCAGCACAAACACCCCGGGGAACACTGAAGCTTTCTTT. This translates into CASSTNTPGNTEAFF.

The chain has TRBV9 and TRBJ2-5, with unresolved D. Trimming removed 2 bases from V and 2 bases from J, with 4 bases in between. CDR3 length: 12 residues. Per germline, CDR1 SGDLS and CDR2 YYNGEE. CDR3 nucleotides: TGTGCCAGCAGCGTGGGGCAAGAGACCCAGTACTTC. It specifies CASSVGQETQYF. Supplemented by reference TRBV9 and TRBJ2-5, the full variable domain reads DSGVTQTPKHLITATGQRVTLRCSPRSGDLSVYWYQQSLDQGLQFLIQYYNGEERAKGNILERFSAQQFPDLHSELNLSSLELGDSALYFCASSVGQETQYFGPGTRLLVL.

The chain links TRBV6-5 to TRBJ1-2, with 7 nucleotides matching TRBD1. The germline V gene encodes CDR1 MNHEY and CDR2 SVGAGI. After removal of 0 bases from V and 8 bases from J, the junction contained 6 bases not matched to a gene. CDR3 length: 14 amino acids. This CDR3 reads CASSYSRGGEGYTF. DNA for the CDR3: TGTGCCAGCAGTTACTCGAGAGGGGGCGAAGGCTACACCTTC.

V usage is TRBV11-2 and J usage is TRBJ2-7; the D is unclear. Trimming took off 1 base at V and 3 bases at J, with 10 bases between the two ends. From germline, CDR1 is SGHAT and CDR2 FQNNGV. The CDR3 totals 14 residues. The CDR3 reads CASSLGYGSYEQYF. CDR3 DNA: TGTGCCAGCAGCTTAGGATATGGTAGCTACGAGCAGTACTTC.

Here the CDR3 reads CASCKIAEGASYEQYF. The CDR3 DNA sequence: TGTGCCAGCTGTAAGATAGCGGAGGGGGCCTCCTACGAGCAGTACTTC. This chain uses TRBV2 with TRBJ2-7, with a weak D call TRBD1 (7 bases). In germline, CDR1 is SNHLY, CDR2 FYNNEI. V was shortened by 8 bases and J by 0 bases, with 20 bases between the two germline ends. The CDR3 has 16 amino acids.

The J gene is TRBJ2-1, the V gene TRBV29-1; D is possibly TRBD1 (5 bases). V shed 3 bases and J shed 4 bases, with 7 bases lying between them. The CDR3 consists of 12 residues. The V gene's germline CDR1 is SQVTM and CDR2 ANQGSEA. Here the CDR3 DNA reads TGCAGCGTTGAGGGGCAGTACAATGAGCAGTTCTTC. Amino acids: CSVEGQYNEQFF.

This chain connects TRBV7-6 to TRBJ2-7; D not resolved. Trimming took off 5 bases at V and 2 bases at J, with 16 bases between the two ends. CDR1 SGHVS and CDR2 FNYEAQ come from the germline V gene. The CDR3 runs 15 residues. Written as DNA, the CDR3 is TGTGCCAGCAGCCCCGGTGTGGCCCTTACCTACGAGCAGTACTTC. It yields the protein CASSPGVALTYEQYF.

V is TRBV6-1 and J is TRBJ2-7; D gene ambiguous. Trimming took off 3 bases at V and 2 bases at J, with 8 bases between the two ends. CDR1 MNHNS and CDR2 SASEGT come from the germline V gene. The CDR3 consists of 13 residues. CDR3 protein: CASSESLTYEQYF. The CDR3 DNA follows: TGTGCCAGCAGTGAGTCTCTTACCTACGAGCAGTACTTC.

This clone was seen once. This specimen includes other DNA sequences encoding the same CDR3. J is TRBJ1-5 and V is TRBV5-6; D is ambiguous. CDR3 length: 12 residues. V lost 2 bases to trimming and J lost 7 bases, with 7 bases between them. CDR1 and CDR2 (germline): SGHDT, YYEEEE. This CDR3 reads CASSFGGQPQHF. The CDR3 nucleotides are TGTGCCAGCAGCTTCGGTGGACAGCCCCAGCATTTT.